One sample yielded the 22 T cell receptor beta chains listed below, sequenced in a study of CD8 T cells in ankylosing spondylitis (dated by TCRdb to the late 2010s). Points the paper makes about the study in general: Blood from ankylosing spondylitis patients appeared to be characterized by a TCR beta motif made up of several highly homologous amino acid variants.

The antigens for these receptors are not known. Library preparation used 5' RACE. Sequencing used an Illumina HiSeq 2500. TCRdb itself trimmed the public reads at Q25 with fastp, ran MiXCR and retained productive beta chains. A single entry per CDR3 protein holds the most common genes and DNA from its merged rows. This sample is represented by about 330,000 distinct CDR3 sequences; 8% of them were singletons. The ten most abundant clones make up about 15% of the sample. Sequencing was performed on blood, either unsorted or a sorted T cell fraction (not recorded which). These receptors all stem from a male donor with ankylosing spondylitis.

This clonotype showed up just once. This rearrangement joins TRBV19 to TRBJ2-3; 8 bases are shared with TRBD1. V shed 4 bases, J shed 1 base, and the junction held 10 bases outside the gene matches. This CDR3 region has 17 residues. Germline loops: CDR1 LNHDA, CDR2 SQIVND (reference sequence). CDR3 residues: CASSRTGSGMGTDTQYF. DNA of the CDR3: TGTGCCAGTAGTAGGACAGGGTCAGGGATGGGCACAGATACGCAGTATTTT.

The table lists this clonotype with many counts. The V call is TRBV13, the J call TRBJ2-1; TRBD2 matches at 10 bases. Germline-derived CDR1 and CDR2 are PRHDT and FYEKMQ (reference sequence). The CDR3 runs 16 residues. Trimming removed 1 base from V and 10 bases from J; junction bases left unmatched: 10. The CDR3 DNA reads TGTGCCAGCAGCTTAGTCACTAGCGGGACCCTAGGGGAGCAGTTCTTC. As protein: CASSLVTSGTLGEQFF.

This clonotype has at least ten counts. The chain links TRBV10-3 to TRBJ1-2, with D uncertain. The CDR3 length is 13 residues. Trimming removed 3 bases at V and 5 bases at J, with 10 bases between. Germline V lookup: CDR1 ENHRY, CDR2 SYGVKD. CDR3 nucleotide sequence: TGTGCCATCAGTGATCGCAGAGAATATGGCTACACCTTC. This codes for CAISDRREYGYTF.

Many counts were recorded for this clonotype. This chain joins TRBV7-2 and TRBJ2-7; 7 bases align to TRBD2. The CDR3 length is 15 residues. Germline lookup yields CDR1 SGHTA and CDR2 FQGNSA. The junction had 8 bases not matched to a gene; V was cut back by 1 base and J by 5 bases. The CDR3: CASSLVAGTIDEQYF. The CDR3 DNA follows: TGTGCCAGCAGCTTAGTTGCAGGGACTATCGACGAGCAGTACTTC.

The sample holds many counts of this clonotype. The chain uses TRBV4-2 and TRBJ2-1; D remains unclear. This CDR3 is 16 amino acids long. Trimming took 1 base from V and 3 from J, leaving 13 bases between them. Per germline, CDR1 LGHNA and CDR2 YNFKEQ. The CDR3 region has the DNA TGTGCCAGCAGCCAAGTTACCGGCCCATACTACAATGAGCAGTTCTTC. Protein product: CASSQVTGPYYNEQFF.

This rearrangement joins TRBV2 to TRBJ1-6, with D hard to call. The CDR3 is made up of 13 amino acids. Germline V CDR1 and CDR2: SNHLY, FYNNEI. Trimming took 8 bases from V and 7 from J, leaving 12 bases between them. The CDR3 region is CASRRAGNSPLHF. CDR3 nucleotides: TGTGCCAGCCGACGCGCGGGGAATTCACCCCTCCACTTT.

This clonotype was recorded at least ten times. This sequence joins TRBV12-3 or TRBV12-4 and TRBJ1-5; D is ambiguous. This CDR3 comprises 13 residues. With 5 bases removed from V and 4 bases from J, the gap between germline ends came to 9 bases. DNA for the CDR3: TGTGCCAGCAGTCAATTCTCTAATCAGCCCCAGCATTTT. Protein sequence: CASSQFSNQPQHF.

This clonotype was detected a few times. This sequence joins TRBV12-3 or TRBV12-4 and TRBJ2-6, with D uncertain. This CDR3 region has 17 residues. V was shortened by 3 bases and J by 0 bases, with 12 bases between the two germline ends. The CDR3 here is CASSLGLGPSGANVLTF. The CDR3 nucleotides read TGTGCCAGCAGTTTGGGTCTAGGCCCCTCTGGGGCCAACGTCCTGACTTTC.

The chain joins TRBV7-9 to TRBJ2-7; no clear D. Per the germline V gene, CDR1 is SEHNR and CDR2 is FQNEAQ (reference sequence). The CDR3 is 15 amino acids. V was shortened by 4 bases and J by 0 bases, with 13 bases between the two germline ends. DNA of the CDR3: TGTGCCAGCAGCTCCAAGGTTGATAACTCCTACGAGCAGTACTTC. Its protein product is CASSSKVDNSYEQYF.

This chain uses TRBV15 with TRBJ1-5; D ambiguous. The germline gives CDR1 LNHNV, CDR2 YYDKDF (reference sequence). Trimming took off 1 base at V and 7 bases at J, with 11 bases between the two ends. The CDR3 extends over 14 amino acids. The CDR3 loop reads CATSRVGQRQPQHF. Here the CDR3 DNA reads TGTGCCACCAGCAGAGTGGGTCAGCGGCAGCCCCAGCATTTT.

The sample holds many counts of this clonotype. The chain carries TRBV5-1 and TRBJ1-1; TRBD1 might be the D (6 bases). This CDR3 has 14 amino acids. V gave up 2 bases and J gave up 5 bases, with 13 bases separating them. The germline V gene has CDR1 SGHRS and CDR2 YFSETQ. For the CDR3, the DNA is TGCGCCAGCAGCTTAGCTGGACAGACAACTGAAGCTTTCTTT. Translating gives CASSLAGQTTEAFF.

This clonotype has just a few counts. J is TRBJ2-2 and V is TRBV4-2; maybe TRBD2 (5 bases). The CDR3 covers 16 residues. V was cut by 4 bases and J by 6 bases, with 18 bases left in between. CDR1 and CDR2 from the germline V gene are LGHNA and YNFKEQ. The CDR3 spells CASSLGIARGSGELFF. Here the CDR3 DNA reads TGTGCCAGCAGCCTAGGGATAGCGCGTGGTTCCGGGGAGCTGTTTTTT.

V usage is TRBV27 and J usage is TRBJ2-7; D remains ambiguous. Germline CDR1 and CDR2: MNHEY and SMNVEV (reference sequence). The CDR3 covers 15 residues. V lost 5 bases and J 3 bases, leaving 17 bases between the germline ends. CDR3 region: CASSVQRAEVYEQYF. As DNA, the CDR3 is TGTGCCAGCAGTGTTCAACGGGCCGAGGTCTACGAGCAGTACTTC.

This clonotype appeared many times. This chain uses TRBV27 with TRBJ2-7, with D perhaps matching TRBD1 (6 bases). CDR1 is MNHEY, CDR2 SMNVEV, per germline (reference sequence). This CDR3 is built from 12 residues. V was trimmed by 2 bases and J by 5 bases, leaving 7 bases between them. CDR3 in amino acids: CASSLQGNEQYF. The CDR3 nucleotides are TGTGCCAGCAGTTTACAGGGGAACGAGCAGTACTTC.

This clonotype was recorded a few times. V is TRBV4-1 and J is TRBJ2-3, with 10 bases aligning to TRBD2. CDR1 and CDR2 from the germline V gene are MGHRA and YSYEKL. This CDR3 has 17 residues. Unmatched junction bases numbered 7, after V lost 4 bases and J lost 0 bases. The DNA for the CDR3 is TGCGCCAGCAGCCCTGCTACTAGCGGGGTAAGCACAGATACGCAGTATTTT. Protein product: CASSPATSGVSTDTQYF.

This clonotype was recorded at least ten times. The chain couples TRBV3-1 to TRBJ2-2; the D gene is possibly TRBD2 (5 bases). This CDR3 contains 15 residues. In germline, CDR1 is LGHDT, CDR2 YNNKEL (reference sequence). V was trimmed by 4 bases and J by 5 bases, leaving 14 bases between them. CDR3 loop: CASSPLAGATGELFF. The DNA of the CDR3 is TGTGCCAGCAGCCCCCTTGCGGGTGCTACCGGGGAGCTGTTTTTT.

This clonotype was counted many times. This sequence joins TRBV29-1 and TRBJ2-5, with 10 bases fitting TRBD1. Unmatched junction bases numbered 2, after V lost 6 bases and J lost 1 base. There are 13 residues in the CDR3. Germline V lookup: CDR1 SQVTM, CDR2 ANQGSEA. The CDR3 DNA sequence: TGCAGCGTCCGGGACAGGGGCCAAGAGACCCAGTACTTC. Amino acids: CSVRDRGQETQYF.

V usage is TRBV2 and J usage is TRBJ2-3; D perhaps matches TRBD2 (6 bases). V dropped 4 bases and J dropped 4 bases, with 21 bases sitting between them. Germline V gives CDR1 SNHLY, CDR2 FYNNEI. The CDR3 sequence is 17 residues long. The CDR3 protein is CASSGIRGSGGSDTQYF. DNA of the CDR3: TGTGCCAGCAGTGGTATCCGCGGTAGCGGAGGTTCAGATACGCAGTATTTT.

The chain couples TRBV29-1 to TRBJ1-1, with 7 bases that match TRBD1. Germline V lookup: CDR1 SQVTM, CDR2 ANQGSEA. CDR3 length equals 18 residues. V shed 3 bases and J 0 bases; nucleotides not matched to a gene: 16. The CDR3 DNA reads TGCAGCGTTGATGGAGCCCGTGACAGGGTAGGTTTGAACACTGAAGCTTTCTTT. This sequence encodes CSVDGARDRVGLNTEAFF.

This clonotype occurred a few times. The chain links TRBV29-1 to TRBJ2-3; 8 bases are shared with TRBD2. Germline V CDR1 and CDR2: SQVTM, ANQGSEA. J gave up 3 bases and V 7 bases, and 12 bases lay outside the gene matches. The CDR3 is 15 amino acids. The CDR3 DNA reads as TGCAGCGCCACGAAGTCGGGAGGGCCAACAGATACGCAGTATTTT. Protein product: CSATKSGGPTDTQYF.

The chain employs TRBV5-5 and TRBJ2-3, with D tentatively TRBD2 (6 bases). This CDR3 has 15 residues. V was shortened by 1 base and J by 2 bases, with 11 bases between the two germline ends. Germline assignment: CDR1 SGHKS and CDR2 YYEKEE (reference sequence). CDR3 residues: CASSLLGGITDTQYF. CDR3 DNA sequence: TGTGCCAGCAGCTTGCTAGGCGGGATCACAGATACGCAGTATTTT.

This clonotype was observed a few times. The chain recombines TRBV20-1 with TRBJ2-1; D gene unclear. The CDR3 is made up of 16 amino acids. The V gene's germline CDR1 is DFQATT and CDR2 SNEGSKA (reference sequence). The germline V and J ends were trimmed by 3 bases and 4 bases, with 19 bases remaining between them. The CDR3 DNA follows: TGCAGTGCTAGCCATGACACTCTAGGACCATACAATGAGCAGTTCTTC. Its translation is CSASHDTLGPYNEQFF.